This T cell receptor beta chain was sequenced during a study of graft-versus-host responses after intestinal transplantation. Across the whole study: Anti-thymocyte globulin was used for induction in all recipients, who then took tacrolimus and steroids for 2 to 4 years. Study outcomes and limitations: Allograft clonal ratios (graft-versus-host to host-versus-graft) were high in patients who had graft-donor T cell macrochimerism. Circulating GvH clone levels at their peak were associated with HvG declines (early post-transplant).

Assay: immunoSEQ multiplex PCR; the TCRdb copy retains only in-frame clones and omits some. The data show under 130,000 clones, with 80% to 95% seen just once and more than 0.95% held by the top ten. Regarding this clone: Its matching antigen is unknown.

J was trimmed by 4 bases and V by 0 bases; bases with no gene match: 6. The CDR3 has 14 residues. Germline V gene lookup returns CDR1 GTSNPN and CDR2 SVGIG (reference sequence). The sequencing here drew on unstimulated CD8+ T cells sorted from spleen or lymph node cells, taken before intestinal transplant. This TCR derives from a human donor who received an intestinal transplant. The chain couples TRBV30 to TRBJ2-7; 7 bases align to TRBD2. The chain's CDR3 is CAWSVGSGAYEQYF. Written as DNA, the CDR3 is TGTGCCTGGAGTGTAGGAAGCGGGGCGTACGAGCAGTACTTC. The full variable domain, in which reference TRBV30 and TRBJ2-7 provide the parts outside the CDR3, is SQTIHQWPATLVQPVGSPLSLECTVEGTSNPNLYWYRQAAGRGLQLLFYSVGIGQISSEVPQNLSASRPQDRQFILSSKKLLLSDSGFYLCAWSVGSGAYEQYFGPGTRLTVT.